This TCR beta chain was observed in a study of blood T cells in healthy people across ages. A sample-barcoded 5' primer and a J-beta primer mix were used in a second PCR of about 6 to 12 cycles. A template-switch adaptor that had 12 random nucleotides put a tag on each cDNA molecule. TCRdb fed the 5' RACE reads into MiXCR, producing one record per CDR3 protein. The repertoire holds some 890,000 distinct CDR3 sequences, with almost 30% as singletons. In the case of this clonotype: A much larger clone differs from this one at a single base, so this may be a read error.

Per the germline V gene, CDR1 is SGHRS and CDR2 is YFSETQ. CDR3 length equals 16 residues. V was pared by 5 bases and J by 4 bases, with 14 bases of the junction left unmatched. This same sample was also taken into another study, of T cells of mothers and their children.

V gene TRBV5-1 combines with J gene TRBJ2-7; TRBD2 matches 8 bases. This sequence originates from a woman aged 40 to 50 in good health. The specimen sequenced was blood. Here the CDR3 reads CASSAGRAGERYEQYF. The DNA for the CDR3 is TGCGCCAGCAGTGCTGGACGAGCGGGGGAACGGTACGAGCAGTACTTC.